This TCR beta chain was recovered during a study of blood T cell repertoires in COVID-19. In the study overall: T cells, B-cell-depleted T cells, or PBMCs provided the cDNA or gDNA that served as material.

Assay used: immunoSEQ multiplex PCR; TCRdb lists only in-frame clones, some missing. The profile shows 150,000 to 200,000 clones, approximately 86% of them singletons. The CDR3 totals 19 residues. Sequencing was done on a sample of peripheral blood. The clonotype comes from a woman between 35 and 50 years old with COVID-19, enrolled during active disease. The chain is built from TRBV21-1 and TRBJ2-5; the tabulated D call, TRBD2, remains unverified against the DNA. TRBV21-1 is a pseudogene. The CDR3 nucleotides are TGTGCCAGCAGCAAAGTAACCCTCACAGTAGCGGGAAAAAGTAACACCCAGTACTTC. Amino acid sequence: CASSKVTLTVAGKSNTQYF.